The 21 T cell receptor beta chains in this list originate from one sample, sequenced in a study of shared clonotypes between healthy human individuals. Profiling relied on immunoSEQ multiplex PCR, and the TCRdb table lists in-frame clones only, not all of them. The sample includes about 1.5 million clones, 95% to 99% of them seen just once. The sample comprised naive CD4+ T cells sorted from blood. Subset described: CD45RA+ positively selected. The receptors shown here come from a man under 40 in good health.

This clone was found once. This chain uses TRBV28 with TRBJ1-1; TRBD1 matches 7 bases. Per germline, CDR1 MDHEN and CDR2 SYDVKM. The V gene end was trimmed by 5 bases and the J gene end by 6 bases; junction bases not matched to a gene: 6. The CDR3 sequence is 13 residues long. CDR3 region: CASSPGQASEAFF. CDR3 bases: TGTGCCAGCAGTCCAGGACAGGCGTCTGAAGCTTTCTTT.

A word on this clone: Other DNA sequences in this specimen translate into the identical CDR3. The V and J genes are TRBV6-4 and TRBJ2-1; the match to TRBD2 covers 13 bases. Germline V lookup: CDR1 MRHNA, CDR2 SNTAGT. Germline trimming cut 0 bases from V and 9 bases from J; bases unmatched to any gene: 2. The CDR3 has 15 amino acids. This chain's CDR3 is CASSDSTSGRAEQFF. CDR3 nucleotide sequence: TGTGCCAGCAGTGACTCCACTAGCGGGAGGGCTGAGCAGTTCTTC.

The chain has TRBV18 and TRBJ1-1, with a weak D call TRBD1 (6 bases). The length of the CDR3 is 17 residues. Germline lookup yields CDR1 KGHSH and CDR2 LQKENI. Trimming removed 0 bases at V and 1 base at J, with 15 bases between. CDR3 coding DNA: TGTGCCAGCTCACCACCGAACGGGGGGCGAAGGAACACTGAAGCTTTCTTT. It encodes CASSPPNGGRRNTEAFF.

The chain has TRBV5-5 and TRBJ1-2, with D uncertain. From germline, CDR1 is SGHKS and CDR2 YYEKEE (reference sequence). This CDR3 spans 13 amino acids. With 0 bases removed from V and 6 bases from J, the gap between germline ends came to 9 bases. The CDR3 reads CASSLVFGDGYTF. CDR3 nucleotide sequence: TGTGCCAGCAGCTTGGTATTCGGAGATGGCTACACCTTC.

The chain carries TRBV6-1 and TRBJ1-5; 9 positions match TRBD1. The CDR3 runs 16 residues. Per germline, CDR1 MNHNS and CDR2 SASEGT. The V gene end was trimmed by 0 bases and the J gene end by 5 bases; junction bases not matched to a gene: 5. CDR3 in DNA: TGTGCCAGCAGTGAAGCTTCTGGGACAGGGTATCAGCCCCAGCATTTT. It codes for CASSEASGTGYQPQHF.

The chain combines TRBV19 with TRBJ2-3; 9 bases fit TRBD2. V trimming: 10 bases; J trimming: 2 bases; junction bases outside the gene matches: 16. This CDR3 region has 17 residues. Germline CDR1 reads LNHDA; CDR2 reads SQIVND (reference sequence). CDR3 nucleotides: TGTGCCACCTCCCTGTTCACTAGCGGGTCGATCACAGATACGCAGTATTTT. Translation: CATSLFTSGSITDTQYF.

Of note for this clone: The sample carries other DNA sequences with the same CDR3. The chain carries TRBV5-4 and TRBJ2-3; D unclear. The CDR3 extends over 12 amino acids. Trimming stripped 4 bases from V and 0 bases from J, with 3 bases between. Germline assignment: CDR1 SGHNT and CDR2 YYREEE (reference sequence). CDR3 amino acids: CASSRSTDTQYF. DNA of the CDR3: TGTGCCAGCAGCCGGAGCACAGATACGCAGTATTTT.

The chain combines TRBV30 with TRBJ2-5, with 12 positions matching TRBD2. CDR1 and CDR2 (germline): GTSNPN, SVGIG (reference sequence). V gave up 0 bases and J gave up 4 bases; unmatched junction bases: 9. This CDR3 has 17 residues. The CDR3 region has the DNA TGTGCCTGGAGTGTATCCTGGACTAGCGGGACGGGAGAGACCCAGTACTTC. Amino acid sequence: CAWSVSWTSGTGETQYF.

This chain uses TRBV7-2 with TRBJ1-2, with 10 bases matching TRBD1. The CDR3 is 17 residues long. Germline trimming cut 5 bases from V and 8 bases from J; bases unmatched to any gene: 17. The germline V gene has CDR1 SGHTA and CDR2 FQGNSA. For the CDR3, the DNA is TGTGCCAGCAGCCGTATCACGACAGGGGGCTCGTCTAAAGGCTACACCTTC. Protein sequence: CASSRITTGGSSKGYTF.

The chain links TRBV28 to TRBJ1-1; D remains unclear. The CDR3 has 19 residues. Per germline, CDR1 MDHEN and CDR2 SYDVKM. V lost 2 bases to trimming and J lost 3 bases, with 25 bases between them. The DNA of the CDR3 is TGTGCCAGCAGTTTAAGTCTTGTGTCGGAGGCACGAATCTACACTGAAGCTTTCTTT. Protein sequence: CASSLSLVSEARIYTEAFF. Full variable domain (rest looked up from reference TRBV28 and TRBJ1-1): DVKVTQSSRYLVKRTGEKVFLECVQDMDHENMFWYRQDPGLGLRLIYFSYDVKMKEKGDIPEGYSVSREKKERFSLILESASTNQTSMYLCASSLSLVSEARIYTEAFFGQGTRLTVV.

There are a few counts of this clone. This chain connects TRBV13 to TRBJ2-7; D gene unclear. Germline CDR1 is PRHDT and CDR2 is FYEKMQ (reference sequence). The CDR3 runs to 12 residues. V shed 5 bases and J shed 0 bases, with 5 bases lying between them. The CDR3 DNA reads as TGTGCCAGCAGCCTGAGCTCCTACGAGCAGTACTTC. Translation: CASSLSSYEQYF.

The gene calls are TRBV30 and TRBJ2-3, with TRBD2 matching 13 bases. The CDR3 has 16 amino acids. With V trimmed by 1 base and J by 3 bases, 4 bases remained unmatched. Germline V gives CDR1 GTSNPN, CDR2 SVGIG (reference sequence). This CDR3 is CAWSATSGGVTDTQYF. The DNA of the CDR3 is TGTGCCTGGAGTGCCACTAGCGGGGGGGTGACAGATACGCAGTATTTT. Based on the CDR3 plus reference TRBV30 and TRBJ2-3, the full variable domain is SQTIHQWPATLVQPVGSPLSLECTVEGTSNPNLYWYRQAAGRGLQLLFYSVGIGQISSEVPQNLSASRPQDRQFILSSKKLLLSDSGFYLCAWSATSGGVTDTQYFGPGTRLTVL.

V gene TRBV28 combines with J gene TRBJ2-7; weak D call: TRBD1 (6 bases). The CDR3 is 14 amino acids. Germline V CDR1 and CDR2: MDHEN, SYDVKM. Trimming left V 5 bases short and J 2 bases short, with 13 bases between. This CDR3 reads CASSGTGFPYEQYF. CDR3 bases: TGTGCCAGCAGTGGAACAGGGTTCCCCTACGAGCAGTACTTC.

The rearrangement uses TRBV18 and TRBJ2-1; 7 bases map to TRBD1. The CDR3 spans 15 residues. V shed 2 bases, J shed 3 bases, and the junction held 4 bases outside the gene matches. Germline V gene lookup returns CDR1 KGHSH and CDR2 LQKENI. CDR3 loop: CASSPSTGVYNEQFF. CDR3 DNA: TGTGCCAGCTCACCATCCACAGGGGTCTACAATGAGCAGTTCTTC.

The chain joins TRBV6-5 to TRBJ2-7; D gene uncertain. Germline V lookup: CDR1 MNHEY, CDR2 SVGAGI. The CDR3 totals 13 residues. Trimming stripped 2 bases from V and 1 base from J, with 6 bases between. CDR3 coding DNA: TGTGCCAGCAGTTACGCGAGTTCCTACGAGCAGTACTTC. Residues: CASSYASSYEQYF.

The V call is TRBV28, the J call TRBJ2-3; 11 positions agree with TRBD2. The V gene end was trimmed by 5 bases and the J gene end by 2 bases; junction bases not matched to a gene: 9. The CDR3 has 17 residues. Per germline, CDR1 MDHEN and CDR2 SYDVKM. CDR3 sequence reads: CASSNLAGGPPTDTQYF. CDR3 bases: TGTGCCAGCAGTAACTTAGCGGGAGGGCCTCCCACAGATACGCAGTATTTT.

The V call is TRBV10-2, the J call TRBJ2-7, with 12 bases aligning to TRBD1. Germline CDR1 and CDR2: WSHSY and SAAADI. The CDR3 contains 13 residues. The ends lost 7 bases at V and 5 bases at J; junction bases unmatched: 3. DNA of the CDR3: TGCGCCAGCATGGGGACAGGGGGCGACGAGCAGTACTTC. Translation: CASMGTGGDEQYF.

This clone was seen once. This chain uses TRBV5-1 with TRBJ2-4, with 8 nucleotides matching TRBD1. Trimming at V came to 2 bases and at J to 0 bases, leaving 10 bases not matched to a gene. CDR3 length: 18 amino acids. Germline CDR1 SGHRS, CDR2 YFSETQ. The CDR3 nucleotides are TGCGCCAGCAGCTTTGATCCTACAGGGGGAGTAGCCAAAAACATTCAGTACTTC. Its protein product is CASSFDPTGGVAKNIQYF.

This sequence joins TRBV6-1 and TRBJ2-2, with D perhaps TRBD1 (5 bases). The CDR3 covers 16 residues. Germline assignment: CDR1 MNHNS and CDR2 SASEGT. V lost 0 bases, J lost 6 bases, and 14 bases lay in between. The CDR3 sequence is CASSEAWPGLAGELFF. The CDR3 DNA reads as TGTGCCAGCAGTGAAGCATGGCCAGGGTTGGCCGGGGAGCTGTTTTTT.

Note on this clone: The same CDR3 arises from other DNA sequences in this sample as well. The genes are TRBV9 and TRBJ1-1, with 7 bases aligning to TRBD1. The CDR3 covers 13 residues. V gave up 2 bases and J gave up 4 bases; unmatched junction bases: 2. CDR1 is SGDLS and CDR2 is YYNGEE in the germline V gene. The CDR3 nucleotides read TGTGCCAGCAGCGTCAGGGGGGGCACTGAAGCTTTCTTT. Amino acids: CASSVRGGTEAFF.

The chain joins TRBV9 to TRBJ1-3; 11 bases align to TRBD1. V gave up 0 bases and J gave up 4 bases; unmatched junction bases: 3. CDR1 and CDR2 from the germline V gene are SGDLS and YYNGEE. This CDR3 spans 16 amino acids. The CDR3 DNA reads TGTGCCAGCAGCGTAGCCGGACAGGGGGCCGGAAACACCATATATTTT. It yields the protein CASSVAGQGAGNTIYF.